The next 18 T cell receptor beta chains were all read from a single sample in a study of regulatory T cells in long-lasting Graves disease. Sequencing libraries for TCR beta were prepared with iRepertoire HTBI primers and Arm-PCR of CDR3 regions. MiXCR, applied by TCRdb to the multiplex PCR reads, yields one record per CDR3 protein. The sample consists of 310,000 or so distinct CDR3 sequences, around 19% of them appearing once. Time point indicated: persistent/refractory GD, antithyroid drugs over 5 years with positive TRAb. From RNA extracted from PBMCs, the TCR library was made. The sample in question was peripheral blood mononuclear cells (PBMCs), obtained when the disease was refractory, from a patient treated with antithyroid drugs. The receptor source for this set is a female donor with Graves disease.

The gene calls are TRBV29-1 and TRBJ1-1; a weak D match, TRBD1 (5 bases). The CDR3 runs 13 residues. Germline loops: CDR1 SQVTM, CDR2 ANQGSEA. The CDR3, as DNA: TGCGGTGGGGGGGGAGCCATGAACACTGAAGCTTTCTTT. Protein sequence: CGGGGAMNTEAFF.

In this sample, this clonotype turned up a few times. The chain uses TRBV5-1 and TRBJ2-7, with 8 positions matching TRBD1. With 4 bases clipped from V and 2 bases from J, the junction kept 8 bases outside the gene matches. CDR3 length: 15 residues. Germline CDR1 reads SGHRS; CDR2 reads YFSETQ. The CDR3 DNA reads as TGCGCCAGCAGCATAAGACAGGGGCTCCCCTACGAGCAGTACTTC. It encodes CASSIRQGLPYEQYF.

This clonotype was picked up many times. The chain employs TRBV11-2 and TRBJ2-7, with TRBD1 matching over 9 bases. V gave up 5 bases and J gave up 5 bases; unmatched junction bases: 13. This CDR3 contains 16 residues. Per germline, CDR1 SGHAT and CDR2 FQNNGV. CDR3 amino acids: CASSARGWTGDHEQYF. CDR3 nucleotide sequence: TGTGCCAGCAGCGCCCGAGGTTGGACAGGGGACCACGAGCAGTACTTC.

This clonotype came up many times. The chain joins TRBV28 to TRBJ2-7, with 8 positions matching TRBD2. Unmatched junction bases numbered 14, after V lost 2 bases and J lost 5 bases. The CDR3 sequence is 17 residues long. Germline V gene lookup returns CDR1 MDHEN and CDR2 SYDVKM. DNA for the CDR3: TGTGCCAGCAGTTTAACTCCCTCAGGACTAGCTCTCCACGAGCAGTACTTC. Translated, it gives CASSLTPSGLALHEQYF.

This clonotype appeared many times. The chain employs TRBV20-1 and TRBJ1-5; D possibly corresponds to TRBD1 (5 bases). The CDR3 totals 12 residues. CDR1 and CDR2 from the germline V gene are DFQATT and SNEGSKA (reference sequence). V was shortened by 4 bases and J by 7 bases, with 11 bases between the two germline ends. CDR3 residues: CSATQGEQPQHF. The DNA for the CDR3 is TGCAGTGCTACTCAGGGTGAACAGCCCCAGCATTTT.

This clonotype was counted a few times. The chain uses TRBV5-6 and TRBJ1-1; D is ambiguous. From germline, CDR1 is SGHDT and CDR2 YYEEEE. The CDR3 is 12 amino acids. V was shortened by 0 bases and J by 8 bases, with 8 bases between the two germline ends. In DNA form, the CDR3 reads TGTGCCAGCAGCTTGGGAGTGGGAGAAGCTTTCTTT. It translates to CASSLGVGEAFF.

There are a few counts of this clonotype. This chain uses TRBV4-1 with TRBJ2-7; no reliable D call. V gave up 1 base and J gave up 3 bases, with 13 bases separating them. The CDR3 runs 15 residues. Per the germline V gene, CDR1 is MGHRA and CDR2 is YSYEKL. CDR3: CASSQGLAPDYEQYF. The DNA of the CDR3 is TGCGCCAGCAGCCAAGGGTTGGCCCCAGACTACGAGCAGTACTTC.

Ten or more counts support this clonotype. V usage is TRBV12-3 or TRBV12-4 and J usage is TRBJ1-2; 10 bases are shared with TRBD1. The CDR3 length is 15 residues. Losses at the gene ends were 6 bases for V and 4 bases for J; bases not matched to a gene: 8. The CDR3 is CASSTRDRGSYGYTF. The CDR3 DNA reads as TGTGCCAGCAGCACGAGGGACAGGGGATCCTATGGCTACACCTTC.

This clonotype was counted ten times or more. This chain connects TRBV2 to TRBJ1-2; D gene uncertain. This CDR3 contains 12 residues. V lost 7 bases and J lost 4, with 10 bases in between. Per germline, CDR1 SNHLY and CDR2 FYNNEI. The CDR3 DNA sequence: TGTGCCAGCAAAAGGCTTTCCTATGGCTACACCTTC. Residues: CASKRLSYGYTF.

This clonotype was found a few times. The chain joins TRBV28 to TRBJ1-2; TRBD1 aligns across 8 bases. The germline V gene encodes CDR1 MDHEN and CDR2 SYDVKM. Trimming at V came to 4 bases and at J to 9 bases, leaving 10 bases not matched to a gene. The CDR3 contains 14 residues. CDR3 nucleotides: TGTGCCAGCAGTTCCCGACAGGGGCGTTTTAGCTACACCTTC. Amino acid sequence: CASSSRQGRFSYTF.

Written as DNA, the CDR3 is TGTGCCAGCGACCAAGGACGGGGTGAGCAGTTCTTC. Translating gives CASDQGRGEQFF. This chain links TRBV2 with TRBJ2-1; a possible D gene is TRBD2 (5 bases). Trimming left V 8 bases short and J 9 bases short, with 14 bases between. The CDR3 is made up of 12 amino acids. The germline V gene has CDR1 SNHLY and CDR2 FYNNEI.

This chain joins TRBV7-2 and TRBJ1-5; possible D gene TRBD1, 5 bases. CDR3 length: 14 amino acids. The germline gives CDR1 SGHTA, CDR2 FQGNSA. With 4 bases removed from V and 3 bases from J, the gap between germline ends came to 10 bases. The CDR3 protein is CASSSQGINQPQHF. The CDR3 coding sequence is TGTGCCAGCAGCTCGCAGGGAATCAATCAGCCCCAGCATTTT. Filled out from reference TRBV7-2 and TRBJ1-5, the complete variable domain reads GAGVSQSPSNKVTEKGKDVELRCDPISGHTALYWYRQSLGQGLEFLIYFQGNSAPDKSGLPSDRFSAERTGGSVSTLTIQRTQQEDSAVYLCASSSQGINQPQHFGDGTRLSIL.

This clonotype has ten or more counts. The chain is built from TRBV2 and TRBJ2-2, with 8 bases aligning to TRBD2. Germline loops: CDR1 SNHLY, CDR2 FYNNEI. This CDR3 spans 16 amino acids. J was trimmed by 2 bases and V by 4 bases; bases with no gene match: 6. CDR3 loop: CASSGQRETNTGELFF. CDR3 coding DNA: TGTGCCAGCAGTGGTCAGCGGGAGACCAACACCGGGGAGCTGTTTTTT.

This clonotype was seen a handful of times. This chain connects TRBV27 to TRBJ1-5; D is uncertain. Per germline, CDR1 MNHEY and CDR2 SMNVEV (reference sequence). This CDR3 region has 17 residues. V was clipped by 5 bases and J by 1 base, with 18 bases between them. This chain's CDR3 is CASSPTLHGASNQPQHF. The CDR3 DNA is TGTGCCAGCAGTCCTACCCTACATGGTGCGAGCAATCAGCCCCAGCATTTT.

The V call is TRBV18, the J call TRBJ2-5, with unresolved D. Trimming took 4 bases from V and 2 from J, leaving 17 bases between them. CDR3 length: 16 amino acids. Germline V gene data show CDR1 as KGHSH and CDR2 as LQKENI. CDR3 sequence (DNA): TGTGCCAGCTCACTCATTCCACCGGGCCAGCAAGAGACCCAGTACTTC. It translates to CASSLIPPGQQETQYF.

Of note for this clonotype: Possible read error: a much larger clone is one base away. The CDR3 DNA follows: TGTGCCAGCAGCTTCGCACGGCCCCCAGGCGGCTATGGCTACACCTTC. It yields the protein CASSFARPPGGYGYTF. This chain uses TRBV7-9 with TRBJ1-2, with no clear D. Per the germline V gene, CDR1 is SEHNR and CDR2 is FQNEAQ (reference sequence). The CDR3 spans 16 residues. Trimming took 3 bases from V and 4 from J, leaving 18 bases between them.

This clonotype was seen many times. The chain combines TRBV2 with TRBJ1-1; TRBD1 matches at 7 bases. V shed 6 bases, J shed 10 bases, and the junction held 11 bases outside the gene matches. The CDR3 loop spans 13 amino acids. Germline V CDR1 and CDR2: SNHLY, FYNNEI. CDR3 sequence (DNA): TGTGCCAGCAGCCGGGACAGCGCCCTTTTAGCTTTCTTT. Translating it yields CASSRDSALLAFF.

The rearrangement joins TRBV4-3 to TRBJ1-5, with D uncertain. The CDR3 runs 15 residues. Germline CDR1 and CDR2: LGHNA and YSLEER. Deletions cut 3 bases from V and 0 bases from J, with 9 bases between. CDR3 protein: CASSQTQSSNQPQHF. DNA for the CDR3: TGCGCCAGCAGCCAGACCCAGAGTAGCAATCAGCCCCAGCATTTT.